This TCR beta chain was sequenced during a study of CD8 T cells in Susac syndrome. Random hexamers served to reverse transcribe roughly 0.45 to 1 ug RNA. immunoSEQ multiplex PCR amplified TCR beta CDR3 across 54 Vbeta, 13 Jbeta. TCRdb used MiXCR to reprocess the immunoSEQ multiplex PCR reads, holding one entry per CDR3 protein. The table has roughly 330,000 distinct CDR3 sequences, around 90% seen once. V lost 1 base to trimming and J lost 3 bases, with 9 bases between them. The CDR3 loop spans 14 amino acids. The rearrangement links TRBV12-3 or TRBV12-4 to TRBJ1-1, with D unresolved. The source is a human donor with multiple sclerosis. Specimen: CD4+ T cells from PBMCs. The CDR3 loop reads CASSLGRVDTEAFF. The CDR3 bases are TGTGCCAGCAGTTTAGGGAGAGTAGACACTGAAGCTTTCTTT.